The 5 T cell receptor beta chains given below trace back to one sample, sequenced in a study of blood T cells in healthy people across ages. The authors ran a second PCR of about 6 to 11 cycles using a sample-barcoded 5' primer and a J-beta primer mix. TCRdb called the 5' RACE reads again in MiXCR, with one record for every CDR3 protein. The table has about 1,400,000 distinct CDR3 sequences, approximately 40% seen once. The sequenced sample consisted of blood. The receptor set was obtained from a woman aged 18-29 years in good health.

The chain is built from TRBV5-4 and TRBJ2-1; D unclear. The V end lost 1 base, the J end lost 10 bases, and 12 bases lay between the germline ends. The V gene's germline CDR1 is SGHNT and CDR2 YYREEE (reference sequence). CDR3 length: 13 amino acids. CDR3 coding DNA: TGTGCCAGCAGCTTGAGATTAGAGGACGAGCAGTTCTTC. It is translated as CASSLRLEDEQFF.

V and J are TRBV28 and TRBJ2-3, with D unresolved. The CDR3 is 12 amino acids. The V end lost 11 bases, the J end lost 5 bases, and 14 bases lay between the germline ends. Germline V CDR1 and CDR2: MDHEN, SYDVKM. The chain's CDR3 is CAGTPGKDTQYF. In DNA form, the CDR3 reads TGTGCCGGCACCCCGGGTAAAGATACGCAGTATTTT.

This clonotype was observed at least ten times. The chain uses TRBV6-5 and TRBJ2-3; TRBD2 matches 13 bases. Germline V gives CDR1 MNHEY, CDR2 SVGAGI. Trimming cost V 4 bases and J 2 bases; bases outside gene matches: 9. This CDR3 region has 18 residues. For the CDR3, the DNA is TGTGCCAGCAGTTCTGTTACTAGCGGGGGGGGATCCACAGATACGCAGTATTTT. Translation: CASSSVTSGGGSTDTQYF.

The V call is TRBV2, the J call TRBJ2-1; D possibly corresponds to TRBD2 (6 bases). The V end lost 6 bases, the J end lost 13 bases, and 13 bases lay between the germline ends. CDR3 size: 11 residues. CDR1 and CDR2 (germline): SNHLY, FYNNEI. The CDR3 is CASRGLAPQFF. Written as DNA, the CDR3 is TGTGCCAGCAGGGGACTTGCACCCCAGTTCTTC.

The DNA of the CDR3 is TGTGCCAGCAGCCCCCAGGGCGTCGCGGCCAATGAGCAGTTCTTC. Its protein is CASSPQGVAANEQFF. This chain links TRBV7-2 with TRBJ2-1, with TRBD1 as a possible D gene (5 bases). Germline CDR1 SGHTA, CDR2 FQGNSA. V lost 5 bases, J lost 6 bases, and 17 bases lay in between. CDR3 length: 15 amino acids. The full variable domain, completed using reference TRBV7-2 and TRBJ2-1, is GAGVSQSPSNKVTEKGKDVELRCDPISGHTALYWYRQSLGQGLEFLIYFQGNSAPDKSGLPSDRFSAERTGGSVSTLTIQRTQQEDSAVYLCASSPQGVAANEQFFGPGTRLTVL.